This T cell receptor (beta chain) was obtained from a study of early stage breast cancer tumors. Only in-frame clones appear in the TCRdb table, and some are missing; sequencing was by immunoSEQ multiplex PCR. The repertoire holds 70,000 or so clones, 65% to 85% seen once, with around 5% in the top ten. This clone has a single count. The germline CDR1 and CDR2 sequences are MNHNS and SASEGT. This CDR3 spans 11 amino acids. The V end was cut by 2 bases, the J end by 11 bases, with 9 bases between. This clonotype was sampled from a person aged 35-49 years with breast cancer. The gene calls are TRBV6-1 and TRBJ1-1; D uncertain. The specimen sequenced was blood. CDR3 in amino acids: CASSERYGAFF. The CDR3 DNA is TGTGCCAGCAGTGAAAGGTACGGGGCTTTCTTT.